One and the same sample provided the 8 T cell receptor beta chains below, sequenced in a study of blood T cell repertoires in COVID-19. Data came from immunoSEQ multiplex PCR; TCRdb stores just in-frame clones and leaves some out. The sample carries 150,000 to 200,000 clones, about 88% recorded once. Specimen: peripheral blood. The origin of the receptors is an elderly woman in a cohort sampled during active or convalescent COVID-19.

J is TRBJ2-3 and V is TRBV10-3; 10 bases align to TRBD1. J was trimmed by 4 bases and V by 10 bases; bases with no gene match: 8. The CDR3 consists of 14 residues. Germline values: CDR1 ENHRY, CDR2 SYGVKD. CDR3 coding DNA: TGTGCCACCCTACCGGGACAGGGGTCAGATACGCAGTATTTT. Protein: CATLPGQGSDTQYF.

The chain links TRBV11-2 to TRBJ1-3; D is ambiguous. The CDR3 covers 17 residues. Trimming cost V 5 bases and J 0 bases, with 17 bases left between them. Germline V lookup: CDR1 SGHAT, CDR2 FQNNGV. CDR3 region: CASSVRGGISSGNTIYF. The CDR3 DNA sequence: TGTGCCAGCAGCGTACGTGGAGGAATTAGCTCTGGAAACACCATATATTTT.

V is TRBV13 and J is TRBJ1-4, with TRBD1 matching over 9 bases. The CDR3 runs to 15 residues. Germline V gene lookup returns CDR1 PRHDT and CDR2 FYEKMQ (reference sequence). The junction had 9 bases not matched to a gene; V was cut back by 5 bases and J by 8 bases. CDR3 DNA: TGTGCCAGCAGCATAAGCGCGGGACAGGGAGAAAAACTGTTTTTT. It encodes CASSISAGQGEKLFF.

This clone came up once. The chain uses TRBV3-1 (or the pseudogene TRBV3-2) and TRBJ1-6; tentative D call: TRBD1 (5 bases). From germline, CDR1 is LGHDT and CDR2 YNNKEL (reference sequence). The length of the CDR3 is 16 residues. Trimming pared 4 bases from V and 3 bases from J, leaving 13 bases between. This CDR3 reads CASSLKRGNYNSPLHF. In nucleotides, the CDR3 is TGTGCCAGCAGCCTGAAACGGGGGAACTATAATTCACCCCTCCACTTT.

The chain joins TRBV7-9 to TRBJ1-2; tentative D call: TRBD1 (5 bases). From germline, CDR1 is SEHNR and CDR2 FQNEAQ (reference sequence). The CDR3 is made up of 16 amino acids. With 2 bases removed from V and 0 bases from J, the gap between germline ends came to 13 bases. This CDR3 is CASSLLVYRSNYGYTF. The CDR3 DNA follows: TGTGCCAGCAGCTTATTAGTGTACAGGTCTAACTATGGCTACACCTTC.

This sequence joins TRBV6-2 or TRBV6-3 and TRBJ1-5, with 9 bases matching TRBD1. V dropped 0 bases and J dropped 7; count of bases not matched to a gene: 19. This CDR3 comprises 20 residues. CDR1 and CDR2 from the germline V gene are MNHEY and SVGEGT. DNA of the CDR3: TGTGCCAGCAGTTACTCCGTTCGGACAGGGGTATTCAGGCTATCCCAGCCCCAGCATTTT. Translating gives CASSYSVRTGVFRLSQPQHF.

CDR3 region: CASTLGGEQYF. The CDR3 DNA reads TGTGCCAGCACCTTGGGAGGCGAGCAGTACTTC. The chain employs TRBV6-5 and TRBJ2-7; TRBD2 is a possible D gene (6 bases). Germline CDR1 reads MNHEY; CDR2 reads SVGAGI. The CDR3 is 11 amino acids. V lost 7 bases and J 6 bases, leaving 10 bases between the germline ends.

The chain has TRBV29-1 and TRBJ2-3, with D perhaps matching TRBD1 (5 bases). V was cut by 3 bases and J by 1 base, with 14 bases left in between. The CDR3 spans 15 residues. CDR1 is SQVTM, CDR2 ANQGSEA, per germline. The CDR3 is CSVEPDRTRTDTQYF. In DNA, the CDR3 is TGCAGCGTTGAGCCTGACAGAACCCGCACAGATACGCAGTATTTT.